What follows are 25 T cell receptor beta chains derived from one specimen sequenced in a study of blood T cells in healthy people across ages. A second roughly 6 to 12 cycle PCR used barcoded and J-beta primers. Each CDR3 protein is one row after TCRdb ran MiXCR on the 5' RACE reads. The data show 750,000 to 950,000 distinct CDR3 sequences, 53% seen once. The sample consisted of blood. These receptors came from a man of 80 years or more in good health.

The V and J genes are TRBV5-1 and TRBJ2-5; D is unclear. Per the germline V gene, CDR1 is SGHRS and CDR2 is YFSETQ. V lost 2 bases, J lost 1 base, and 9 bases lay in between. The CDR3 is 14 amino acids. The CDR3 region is CASSFGRAQETQYF. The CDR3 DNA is TGCGCCAGCAGCTTTGGCCGCGCCCAAGAGACCCAGTACTTC.

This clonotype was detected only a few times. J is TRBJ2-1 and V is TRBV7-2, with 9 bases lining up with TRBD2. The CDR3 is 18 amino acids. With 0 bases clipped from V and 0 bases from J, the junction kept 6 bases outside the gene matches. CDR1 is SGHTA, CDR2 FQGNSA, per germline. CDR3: CASSLAPSGASSYNEQFF. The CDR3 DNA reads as TGTGCCAGCAGCTTAGCCCCTAGCGGGGCCAGCTCCTACAATGAGCAGTTCTTC.

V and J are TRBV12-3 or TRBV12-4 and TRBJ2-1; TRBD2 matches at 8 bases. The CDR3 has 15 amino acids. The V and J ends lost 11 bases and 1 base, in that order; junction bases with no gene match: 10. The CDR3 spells CALGVVAGSYNEQFF. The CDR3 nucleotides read TGTGCCCTCGGGGTGGTAGCGGGATCCTACAATGAGCAGTTCTTC.

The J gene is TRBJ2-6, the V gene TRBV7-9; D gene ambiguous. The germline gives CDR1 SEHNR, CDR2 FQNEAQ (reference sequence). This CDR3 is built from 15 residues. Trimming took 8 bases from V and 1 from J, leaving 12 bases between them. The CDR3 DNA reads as TGTGCCAGCTTACCAAAAGGGTCTGGGGCCAACGTCCTGACTTTC. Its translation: CASLPKGSGANVLTF.

The DNA of the CDR3 is TGTGCCAGCAGCTTAACCTTTCAGGGGAACACTGAAGCTTTCTTT. Translating it yields CASSLTFQGNTEAFF. The J gene is TRBJ1-1, the V gene TRBV11-2, with D possibly TRBD1 on 5 matching bases. CDR3 length: 15 residues. Trimming stripped 2 bases from V and 1 base from J, with 11 bases between. Germline lookup yields CDR1 SGHAT and CDR2 FQNNGV. Full variable domain (missing parts from reference TRBV11-2 and TRBJ1-1): EAGVAQSPRYKIIEKRQSVAFWCNPISGHATLYWYQQILGQGPKLLIQFQNNGVVDDSQLPKDRFSAERLKGVDSTLKIQPAKLEDSAVYLCASSLTFQGNTEAFFGQGTRLTVV.

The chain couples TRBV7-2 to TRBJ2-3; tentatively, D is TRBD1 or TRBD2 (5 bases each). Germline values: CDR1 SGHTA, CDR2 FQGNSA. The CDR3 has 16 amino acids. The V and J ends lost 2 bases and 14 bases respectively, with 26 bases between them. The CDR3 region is CASSLSGIRDGRDAYF. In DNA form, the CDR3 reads TGTGCCAGCAGCTTATCGGGGATCAGGGACGGAAGAGACGCGTATTTT.

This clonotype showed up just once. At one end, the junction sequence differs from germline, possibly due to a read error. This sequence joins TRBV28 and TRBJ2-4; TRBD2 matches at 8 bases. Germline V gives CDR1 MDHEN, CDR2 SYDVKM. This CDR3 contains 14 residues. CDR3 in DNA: TGTGCCAACAGTTTCCCCGGCGGGGGGAACATTCAGTACTTC. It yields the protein CANSFPGGGNIQYF.

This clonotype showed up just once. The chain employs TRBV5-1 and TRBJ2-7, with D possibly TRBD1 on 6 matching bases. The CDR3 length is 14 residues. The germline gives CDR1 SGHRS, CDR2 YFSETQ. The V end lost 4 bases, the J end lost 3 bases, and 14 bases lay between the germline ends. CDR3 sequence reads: CASSGMTGDYEQYF. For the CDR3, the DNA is TGCGCCAGCAGCGGAATGACAGGAGACTACGAGCAGTACTTC.

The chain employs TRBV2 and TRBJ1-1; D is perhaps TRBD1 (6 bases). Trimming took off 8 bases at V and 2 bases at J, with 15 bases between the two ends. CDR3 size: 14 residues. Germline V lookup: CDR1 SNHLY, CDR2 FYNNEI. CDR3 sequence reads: CASQTTGLNTEAFF. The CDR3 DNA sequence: TGTGCCAGCCAGACGACAGGACTAAACACTGAAGCTTTCTTT.

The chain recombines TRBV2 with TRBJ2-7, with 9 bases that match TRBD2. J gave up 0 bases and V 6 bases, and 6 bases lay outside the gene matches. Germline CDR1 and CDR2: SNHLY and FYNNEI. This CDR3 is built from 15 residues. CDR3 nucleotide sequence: TGTGCCAGCAGGACTCGACTAGCGGACTCCTACGAGCAGTACTTC. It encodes CASRTRLADSYEQYF.

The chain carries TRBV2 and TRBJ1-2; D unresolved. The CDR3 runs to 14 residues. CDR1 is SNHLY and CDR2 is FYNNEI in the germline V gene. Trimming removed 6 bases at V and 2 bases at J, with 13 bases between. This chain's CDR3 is CASSPVATNYGYTF. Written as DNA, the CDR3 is TGTGCCAGCAGCCCGGTGGCAACGAACTATGGCTACACCTTC. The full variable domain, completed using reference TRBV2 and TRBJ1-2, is EPEVTQTPSHQVTQMGQEVILRCVPISNHLYFYWYRQILGQKVEFLVSFYNNEISEKSEIFDDQFSVERPDGSNFTLKIRSTKLEDSAMYFCASSPVATNYGYTFGSGTRLTVV.

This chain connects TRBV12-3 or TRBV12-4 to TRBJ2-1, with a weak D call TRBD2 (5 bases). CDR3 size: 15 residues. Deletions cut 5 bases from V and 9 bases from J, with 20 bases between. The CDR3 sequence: CASSPPRQSGGEQFF. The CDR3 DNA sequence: TGTGCCAGCAGTCCTCCCAGACAAAGCGGAGGTGAGCAGTTCTTC.

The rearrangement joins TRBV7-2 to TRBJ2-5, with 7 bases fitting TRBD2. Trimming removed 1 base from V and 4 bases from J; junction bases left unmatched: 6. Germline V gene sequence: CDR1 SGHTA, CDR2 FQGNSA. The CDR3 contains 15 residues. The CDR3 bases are TGTGCCAGCAGCTTAGGGGGAGGGGCGGGAGAGACCCAGTACTTC. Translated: CASSLGGGAGETQYF.

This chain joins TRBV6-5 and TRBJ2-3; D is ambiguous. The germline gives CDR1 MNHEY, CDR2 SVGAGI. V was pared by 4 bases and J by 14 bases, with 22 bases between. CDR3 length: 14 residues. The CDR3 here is CASSFIGSHRYAYF. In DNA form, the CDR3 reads TGTGCCAGCAGTTTTATAGGGTCGCACAGATACGCGTATTTT.

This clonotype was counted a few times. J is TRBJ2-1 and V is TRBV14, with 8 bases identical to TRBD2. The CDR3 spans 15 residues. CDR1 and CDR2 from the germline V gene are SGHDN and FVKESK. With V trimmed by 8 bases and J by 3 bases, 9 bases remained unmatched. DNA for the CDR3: TGTGCCAGCGCTTTAGCGGGGATCTTCTACAATGAGCAGTTCTTC. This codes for CASALAGIFYNEQFF.

CDR3 nucleotide sequence: TGTGCCAGCAGCGGAAGACAGGGCAATCAGCCCCAGCATTTT. Its translation is CASSGRQGNQPQHF. The chain carries TRBV2 and TRBJ1-5, with TRBD1 as a possible D gene (6 bases). CDR3 length: 14 amino acids. V was trimmed by 6 bases and J by 2 bases, leaving 11 bases between them. From germline, CDR1 is SNHLY and CDR2 FYNNEI.

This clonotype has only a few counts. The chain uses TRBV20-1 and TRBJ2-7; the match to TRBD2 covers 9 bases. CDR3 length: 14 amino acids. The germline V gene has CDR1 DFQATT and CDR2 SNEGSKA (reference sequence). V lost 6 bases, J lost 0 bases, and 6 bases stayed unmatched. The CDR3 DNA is TGCAGTGCCCTACGGACTAGCGTCTCCTACGAGCAGTACTTC. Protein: CSALRTSVSYEQYF.

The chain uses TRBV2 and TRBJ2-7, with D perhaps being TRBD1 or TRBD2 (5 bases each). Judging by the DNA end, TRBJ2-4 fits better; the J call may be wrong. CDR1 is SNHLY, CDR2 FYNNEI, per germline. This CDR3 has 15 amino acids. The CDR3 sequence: CASGADRTGGNIQYF. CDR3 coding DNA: TGTGCCAGCGGCGCAGACCGGACTGGGGGAAACATTCAGTACTTC.

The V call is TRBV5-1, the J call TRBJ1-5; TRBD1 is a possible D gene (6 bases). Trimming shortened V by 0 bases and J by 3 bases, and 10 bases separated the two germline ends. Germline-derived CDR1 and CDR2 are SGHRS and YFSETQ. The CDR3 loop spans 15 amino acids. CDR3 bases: TGCGCCAGCAGCTTGGGGACAGTGGACAATCAGCCCCAGCATTTT. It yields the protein CASSLGTVDNQPQHF.

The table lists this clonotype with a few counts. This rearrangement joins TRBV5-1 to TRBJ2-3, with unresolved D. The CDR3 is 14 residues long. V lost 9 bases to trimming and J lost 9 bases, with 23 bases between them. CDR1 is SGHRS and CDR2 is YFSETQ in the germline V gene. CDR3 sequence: CATKPETAVKTQYF. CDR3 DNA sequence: TGCGCCACCAAACCCGAGACCGCAGTTAAAACGCAGTATTTT. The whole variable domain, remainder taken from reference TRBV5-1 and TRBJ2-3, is KAGVTQTPRYLIKTRGQQVTLSCSPISGHRSVSWYQQTPGQGLQFLFEYFSETQRNKGNFPGRFSGRQFSNSRSEMNVSTLELGDSALYLCATKPETAVKTQYFGPGTRLTVL.

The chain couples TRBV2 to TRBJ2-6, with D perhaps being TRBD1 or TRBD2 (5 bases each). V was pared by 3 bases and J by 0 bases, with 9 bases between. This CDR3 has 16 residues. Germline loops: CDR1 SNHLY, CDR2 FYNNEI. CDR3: CASSDGASSGANVLTF. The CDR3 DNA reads TGTGCCAGCAGTGACGGGGCAAGCTCTGGGGCCAACGTCCTGACTTTC.

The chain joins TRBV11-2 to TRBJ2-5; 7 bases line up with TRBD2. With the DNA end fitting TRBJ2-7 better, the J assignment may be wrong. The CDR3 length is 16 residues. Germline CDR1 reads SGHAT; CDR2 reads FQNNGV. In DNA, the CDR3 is TGTGCCAGCATAGGGCTAGCGGACCAAAGCCTGTACGAGCAGTACTTC. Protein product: CASIGLADQSLYEQYF.

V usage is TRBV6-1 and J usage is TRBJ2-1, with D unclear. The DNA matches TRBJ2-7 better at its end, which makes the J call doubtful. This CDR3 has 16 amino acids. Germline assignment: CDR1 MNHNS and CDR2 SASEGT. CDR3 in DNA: TGTGCCAGCAGTGAAACCCTGGTGCGGCCCTACAATGAGCAGTACTTC. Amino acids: CASSETLVRPYNEQYF.

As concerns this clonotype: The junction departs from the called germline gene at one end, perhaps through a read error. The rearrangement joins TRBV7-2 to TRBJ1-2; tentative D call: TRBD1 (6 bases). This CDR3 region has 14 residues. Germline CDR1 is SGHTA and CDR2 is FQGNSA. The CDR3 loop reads CASSPGAVTYVYTF. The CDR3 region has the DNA TGTGCCAGCAGCCCAGGGGCGGTGACCTATGTCTACACCTTC.

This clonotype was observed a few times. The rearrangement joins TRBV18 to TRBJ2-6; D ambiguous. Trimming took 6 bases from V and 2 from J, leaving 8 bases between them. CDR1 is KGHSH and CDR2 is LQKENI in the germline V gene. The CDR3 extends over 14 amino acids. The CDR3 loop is CASSFDAGANVLTF. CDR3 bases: TGTGCCAGCTCGTTCGACGCTGGGGCCAACGTCCTGACTTTC.